Presented here are 6 T cell receptor beta chains from one specimen sequenced in a study of spatial heterogeneity in lung cancer. TCRdb passed the 5' RACE reads through MiXCR, listing each CDR3 protein once. The top ten clones hold 20% to 25% of a sample with roughly 4,600 distinct CDR3 sequences, approximately 16% of them seen once. Time point defined: sample taken at primary tumor resection. Tumor, nontumor lung or frozen PBMC supplied whole RNA, sequenced without sorting. Material: normal lung tissue next to the tumor, obtained at surgery. These receptors were collected from a male donor with early-stage non-small cell lung cancer.

This clonotype is judged medium-sized. The rearrangement joins TRBV27 to TRBJ2-3, with D perhaps TRBD1 (5 bases). Trimming pared 0 bases from V and 2 bases from J, leaving 6 bases between. The CDR3 sequence is 14 residues long. In germline, CDR1 is MNHEY, CDR2 SMNVEV (reference sequence). The CDR3 DNA follows: TGTGCCAGCAGTTTATCGACAGACACAGATACGCAGTATTTT. It is translated as CASSLSTDTDTQYF.

This chain uses TRBV20-1 with TRBJ1-1, with D perhaps TRBD1 (5 bases). V was cut by 6 bases and J by 3 bases, with 17 bases left in between. Germline V gives CDR1 DFQATT, CDR2 SNEGSKA (reference sequence). This CDR3 is 14 amino acids long. The CDR3 nucleotides are TGCAGTGCCGGGGGTCCGACGAAGGACACTGAAGCTTTCTTT. Protein sequence: CSAGGPTKDTEAFF.

This clonotype is medium-sized in the sample. The chain uses TRBV7-2 and TRBJ2-3, with D possibly being TRBD2 (6 bases). Trimming took 0 bases from V and 5 from J, leaving 18 bases between them. Germline V gene lookup returns CDR1 SGHTA and CDR2 FQGNSA. The length of the CDR3 is 17 residues. CDR3 loop: CASSLAGGARRGDTQYF. DNA of the CDR3: TGTGCCAGCAGCTTAGCCGGCGGGGCCCGCCGGGGAGATACGCAGTATTTT. Drawing the rest from reference TRBV7-2 and TRBJ2-3, the complete variable domain is GAGVSQSPSNKVTEKGKDVELRCDPISGHTALYWYRQSLGQGLEFLIYFQGNSAPDKSGLPSDRFSAERTGGSVSTLTIQRTQQEDSAVYLCASSLAGGARRGDTQYFGPGTRLTVL.

This clonotype is classed as medium-sized (0.01 to 0.1%). V usage is TRBV7-2 and J usage is TRBJ1-4, with 11 positions matching TRBD1. This CDR3 comprises 15 residues. The V gene end was trimmed by 5 bases and the J gene end by 7 bases; junction bases not matched to a gene: 6. Germline-derived CDR1 and CDR2 are SGHTA and FQGNSA. The CDR3 sequence is CASSPRTGGGEKLFF. CDR3 bases: TGTGCCAGCAGCCCCCGGACAGGGGGCGGTGAAAAACTGTTTTTT.

V and J are TRBV29-1 and TRBJ2-3; D perhaps matches TRBD1 (5 bases). Trimming took 4 bases from V and 6 from J, leaving 8 bases between them. This CDR3 contains 11 residues. The germline gives CDR1 SQVTM, CDR2 ANQGSEA. CDR3 region: CSVVWGDTQYF. CDR3 DNA: TGCAGCGTTGTATGGGGCGATACGCAGTATTTT.

The count of this clonotype is one. Germline is not matched at one junction end, which may reflect a read error. This chain links TRBV28 with TRBJ1-2; 9 bases are a match to TRBD1. Germline CDR1 reads MDHEN; CDR2 reads SYDVKM. The CDR3 has 15 residues. The CDR3 DNA sequence: TGTGTCAGCAGTACACAGGGGGCAGGTACTCATGGCTACACCTTC. Translating gives CVSSTQGAGTHGYTF.